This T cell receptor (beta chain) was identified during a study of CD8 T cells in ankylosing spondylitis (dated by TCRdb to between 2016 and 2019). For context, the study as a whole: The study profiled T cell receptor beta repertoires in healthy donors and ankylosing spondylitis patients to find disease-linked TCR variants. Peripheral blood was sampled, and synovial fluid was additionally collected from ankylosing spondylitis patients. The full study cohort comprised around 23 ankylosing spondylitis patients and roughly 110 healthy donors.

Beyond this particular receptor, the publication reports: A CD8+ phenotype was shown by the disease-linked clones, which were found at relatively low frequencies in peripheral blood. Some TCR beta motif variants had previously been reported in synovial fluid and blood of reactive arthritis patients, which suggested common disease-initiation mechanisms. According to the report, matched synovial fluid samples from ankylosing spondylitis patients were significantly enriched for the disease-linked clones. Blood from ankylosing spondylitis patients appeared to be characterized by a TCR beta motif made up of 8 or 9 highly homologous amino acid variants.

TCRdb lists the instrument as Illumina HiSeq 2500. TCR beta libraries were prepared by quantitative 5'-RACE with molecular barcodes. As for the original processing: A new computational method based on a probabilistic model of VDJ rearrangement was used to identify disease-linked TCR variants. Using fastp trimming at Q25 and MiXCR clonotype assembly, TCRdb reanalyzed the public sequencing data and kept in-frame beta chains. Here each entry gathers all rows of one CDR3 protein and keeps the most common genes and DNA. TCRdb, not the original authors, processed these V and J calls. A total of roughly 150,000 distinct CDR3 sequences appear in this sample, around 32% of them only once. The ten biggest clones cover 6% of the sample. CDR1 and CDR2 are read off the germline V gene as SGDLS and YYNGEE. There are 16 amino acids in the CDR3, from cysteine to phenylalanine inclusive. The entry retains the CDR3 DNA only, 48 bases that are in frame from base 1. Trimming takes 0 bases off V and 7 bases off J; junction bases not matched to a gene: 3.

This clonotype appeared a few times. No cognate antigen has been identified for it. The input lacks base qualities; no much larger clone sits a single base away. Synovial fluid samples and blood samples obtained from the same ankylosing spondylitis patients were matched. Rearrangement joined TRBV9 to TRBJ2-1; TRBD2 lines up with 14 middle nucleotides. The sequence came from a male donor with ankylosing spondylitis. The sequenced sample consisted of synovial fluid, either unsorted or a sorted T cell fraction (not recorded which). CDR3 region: CASSVAGTSGRNEQFF. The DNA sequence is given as TGTGCCAGCAGCGTAGCCGGGACTAGCGGGAGAAATGAGCAGTTCTTC.